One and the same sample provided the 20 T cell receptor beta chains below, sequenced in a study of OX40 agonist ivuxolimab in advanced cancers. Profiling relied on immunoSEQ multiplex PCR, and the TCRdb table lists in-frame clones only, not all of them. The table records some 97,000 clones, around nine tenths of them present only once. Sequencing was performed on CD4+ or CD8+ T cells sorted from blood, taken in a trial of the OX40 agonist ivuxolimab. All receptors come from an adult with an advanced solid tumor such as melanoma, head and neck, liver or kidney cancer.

The DNA for the CDR3 is TGTGCCAGCTCACGACAGGCGCGTAATGAAAAACTGTTTTTT. This codes for CASSRQARNEKLFF. The chain combines TRBV18 with TRBJ1-4, with D perhaps TRBD1 (6 bases). CDR1 is KGHSH, CDR2 LQKENI, per germline. The ends were cut back, 4 bases at V and 4 bases at J, with 10 bases in the middle. The CDR3 totals 14 residues.

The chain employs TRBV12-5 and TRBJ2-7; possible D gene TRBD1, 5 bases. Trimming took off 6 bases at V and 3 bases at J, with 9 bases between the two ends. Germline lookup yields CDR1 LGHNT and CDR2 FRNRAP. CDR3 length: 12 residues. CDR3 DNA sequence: TGTGCTAGTGGCCCAGACAGCTACGAGCAGTACTTC. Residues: CASGPDSYEQYF. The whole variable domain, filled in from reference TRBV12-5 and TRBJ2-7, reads DARVTQTPRHKVTEMGQEVTMRCQPILGHNTVFWYRQTMMQGLELLAYFRNRAPLDDSGMPKDRFSAEMPDATLATLKIQPSEPRDSAVYFCASGPDSYEQYFGPGTRLTVT.

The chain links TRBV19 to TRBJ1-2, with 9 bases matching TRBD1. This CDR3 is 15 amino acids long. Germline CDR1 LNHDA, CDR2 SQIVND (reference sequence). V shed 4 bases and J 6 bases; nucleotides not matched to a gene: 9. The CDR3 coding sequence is TGTGCCAGTAGTACCGTAGGGACAGGGAACCATGGCTACACCTTC. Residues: CASSTVGTGNHGYTF.

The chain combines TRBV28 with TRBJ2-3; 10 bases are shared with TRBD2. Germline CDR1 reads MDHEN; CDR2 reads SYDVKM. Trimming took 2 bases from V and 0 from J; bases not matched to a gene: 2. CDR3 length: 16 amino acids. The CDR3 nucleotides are TGTGCCAGCAGTTTACTAGCGGGGGCCAGCACAGATACGCAGTATTTT. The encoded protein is CASSLLAGASTDTQYF.

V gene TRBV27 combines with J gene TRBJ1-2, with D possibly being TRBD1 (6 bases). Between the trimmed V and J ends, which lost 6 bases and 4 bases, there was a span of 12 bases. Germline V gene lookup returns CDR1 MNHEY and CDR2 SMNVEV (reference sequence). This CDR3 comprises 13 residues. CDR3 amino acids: CASREDSAYGYTF. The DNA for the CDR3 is TGTGCCAGCAGGGAGGACAGCGCCTATGGCTACACCTTC.

The CDR3 nucleotides are TGTGCCAGCAGTCCTCTGGACAGGGGGCTGTATGGCTACACCTTC. Protein: CASSPLDRGLYGYTF. V gene TRBV28 combines with J gene TRBJ1-2, with 11 bases identical to TRBD1. Unmatched junction bases numbered 7, after V lost 5 bases and J lost 5 bases. Germline V gene sequence: CDR1 MDHEN, CDR2 SYDVKM. This CDR3 contains 15 residues.

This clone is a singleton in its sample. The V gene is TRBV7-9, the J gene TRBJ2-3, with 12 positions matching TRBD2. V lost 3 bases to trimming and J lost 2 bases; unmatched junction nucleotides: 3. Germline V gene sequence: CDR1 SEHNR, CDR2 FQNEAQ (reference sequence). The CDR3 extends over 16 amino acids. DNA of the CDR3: TGTGCCAGCAGCTTCCTAGCGGGAGGGGTCACAGATACGCAGTATTTT. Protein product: CASSFLAGGVTDTQYF.

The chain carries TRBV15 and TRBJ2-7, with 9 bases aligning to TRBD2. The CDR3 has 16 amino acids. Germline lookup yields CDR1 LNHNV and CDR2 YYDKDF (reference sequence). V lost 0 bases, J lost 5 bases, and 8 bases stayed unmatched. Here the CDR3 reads CATSRDLSGRYDEQYF. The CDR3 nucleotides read TGTGCCACCAGCAGAGATCTTAGCGGGAGATACGACGAGCAGTACTTC. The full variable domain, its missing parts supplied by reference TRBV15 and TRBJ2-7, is DAMVIQNPRYQVTQFGKPVTLSCSQTLNHNVMYWYQQKSSQAPKLLFHYYDKDFNNEADTPDNFQSRRPNTSFCFLDIRSPGLGDTAMYLCATSRDLSGRYDEQYFGPGTRLTVT.

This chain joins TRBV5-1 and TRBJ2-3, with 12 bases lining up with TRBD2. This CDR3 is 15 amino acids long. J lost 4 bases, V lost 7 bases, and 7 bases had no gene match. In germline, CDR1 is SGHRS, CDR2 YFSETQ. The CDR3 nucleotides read TGCGCCAGCGCCCCAACTAGCGGGAGGCCAGATACGCAGTATTTT. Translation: CASAPTSGRPDTQYF. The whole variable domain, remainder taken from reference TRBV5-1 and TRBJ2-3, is KAGVTQTPRYLIKTRGQQVTLSCSPISGHRSVSWYQQTPGQGLQFLFEYFSETQRNKGNFPGRFSGRQFSNSRSEMNVSTLELGDSALYLCASAPTSGRPDTQYFGPGTRLTVL.

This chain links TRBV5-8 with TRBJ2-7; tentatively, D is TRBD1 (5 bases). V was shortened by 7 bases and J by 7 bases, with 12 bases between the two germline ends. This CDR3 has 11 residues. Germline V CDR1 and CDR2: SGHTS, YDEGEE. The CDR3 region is CASAWGLEQYF. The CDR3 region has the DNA TGTGCCAGCGCATGGGGCCTAGAGCAGTACTTC.

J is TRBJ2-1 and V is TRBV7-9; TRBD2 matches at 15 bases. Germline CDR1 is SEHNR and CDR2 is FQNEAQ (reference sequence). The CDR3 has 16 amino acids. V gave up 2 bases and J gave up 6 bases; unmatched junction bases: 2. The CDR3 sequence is CASSLMGLAGGNEQFF. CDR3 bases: TGTGCCAGCAGCTTAATGGGACTAGCGGGAGGCAATGAGCAGTTCTTC.

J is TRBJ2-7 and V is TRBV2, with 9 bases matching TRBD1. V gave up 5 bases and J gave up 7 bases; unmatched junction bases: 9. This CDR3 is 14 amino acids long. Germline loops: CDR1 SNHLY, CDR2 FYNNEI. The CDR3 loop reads CASSTDRGTLEQYF. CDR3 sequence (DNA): TGTGCCAGCAGTACGGACAGGGGAACGTTAGAGCAGTACTTC.

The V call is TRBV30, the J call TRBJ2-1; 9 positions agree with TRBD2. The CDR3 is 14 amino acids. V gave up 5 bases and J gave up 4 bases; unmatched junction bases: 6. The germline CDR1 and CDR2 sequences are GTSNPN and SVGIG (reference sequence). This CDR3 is CAWGGLARYNEQFF. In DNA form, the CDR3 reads TGTGCCTGGGGAGGACTAGCGAGGTACAATGAGCAGTTCTTC.

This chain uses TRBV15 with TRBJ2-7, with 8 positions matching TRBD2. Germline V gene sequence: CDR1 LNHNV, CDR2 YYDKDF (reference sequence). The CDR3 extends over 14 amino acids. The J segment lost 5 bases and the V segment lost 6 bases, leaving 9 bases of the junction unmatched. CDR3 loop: CATSKAGALNEQYF. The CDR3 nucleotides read TGTGCCACCAGTAAAGCGGGAGCTCTCAACGAGCAGTACTTC.

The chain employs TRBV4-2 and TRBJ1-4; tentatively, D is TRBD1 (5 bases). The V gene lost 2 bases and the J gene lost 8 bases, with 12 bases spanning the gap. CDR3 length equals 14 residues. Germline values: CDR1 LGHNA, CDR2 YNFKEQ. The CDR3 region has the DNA TGTGCCAGCAGCCAAACGGGACTGAACGAAAAACTGTTTTTT. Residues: CASSQTGLNEKLFF.

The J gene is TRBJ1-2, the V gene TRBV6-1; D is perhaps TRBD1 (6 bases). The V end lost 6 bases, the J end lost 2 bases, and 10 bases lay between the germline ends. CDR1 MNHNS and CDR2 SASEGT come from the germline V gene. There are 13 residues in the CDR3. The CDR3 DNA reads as TGTGCCAGCAGGAGGGGGGAGAACTATGGCTACACCTTC. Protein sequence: CASRRGENYGYTF.

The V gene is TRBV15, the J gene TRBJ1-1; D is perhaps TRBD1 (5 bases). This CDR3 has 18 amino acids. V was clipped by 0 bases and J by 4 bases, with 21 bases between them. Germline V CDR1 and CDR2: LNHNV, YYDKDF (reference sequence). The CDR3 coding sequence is TGTGCCACCAGCAGAGAGGCGGCAGGGCGGCGGTTTGGCACTGAAGCTTTCTTT. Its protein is CATSREAAGRRFGTEAFF.

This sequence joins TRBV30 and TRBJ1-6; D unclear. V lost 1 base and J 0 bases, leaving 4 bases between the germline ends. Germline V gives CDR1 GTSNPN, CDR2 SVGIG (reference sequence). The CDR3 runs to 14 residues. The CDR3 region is CAWSGSSYNSPLHF. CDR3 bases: TGTGCCTGGAGTGGGAGCTCCTATAATTCACCCCTCCACTTT.

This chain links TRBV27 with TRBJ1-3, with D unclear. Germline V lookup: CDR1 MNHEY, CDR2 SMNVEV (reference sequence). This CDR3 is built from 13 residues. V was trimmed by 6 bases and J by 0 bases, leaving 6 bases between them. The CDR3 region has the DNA TGTGCCAGCAGGAGAATCTCTGGAAACACCATATATTTT. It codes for CASRRISGNTIYF.

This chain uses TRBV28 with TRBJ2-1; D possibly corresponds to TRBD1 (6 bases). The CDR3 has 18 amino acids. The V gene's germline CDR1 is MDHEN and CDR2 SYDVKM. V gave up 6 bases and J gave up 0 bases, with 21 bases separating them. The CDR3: CASSPGQFLYISYNEQFF. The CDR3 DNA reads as TGTGCCAGCAGCCCAGGACAGTTCCTATACATCTCCTACAATGAGCAGTTCTTC.